The next 30 T cell receptor beta chains were all read from a single sample in a study of blood T cell repertoires in COVID-19. Using immunoSEQ multiplex PCR, the repertoire was profiled, and TCRdb retains in-frame clones only, with some absent. The sample has approximately 65,000 clones, roughly 80% seen once. The sequencing input was peripheral blood. The receptors derive from a man in his fifties or sixties with acute or convalescent COVID-19.

V usage is TRBV4-1 and J usage is TRBJ2-7, with 9 bases matching TRBD1. This CDR3 comprises 14 residues. After removal of 1 base from V and 5 bases from J, the junction contained 3 bases not matched to a gene. Germline values: CDR1 MGHRA, CDR2 YSYEKL. In DNA, the CDR3 is TGCGCCAGCAGCCAAGGGGACAGGGCCCACGAGCAGTACTTC. Translated: CASSQGDRAHEQYF.

DNA of the CDR3: TGTGCCAGCTCACCCCAGCGGGACGAGCAGTACTTC. This sequence encodes CASSPQRDEQYF. J is TRBJ2-7 and V is TRBV18, with D maybe TRBD2 (6 bases). CDR1 is KGHSH, CDR2 LQKENI, per germline. V gave up 3 bases and J gave up 5 bases, with 8 bases separating them. The CDR3 length is 12 residues.

This chain joins TRBV3-1 (or the pseudogene TRBV3-2) and TRBJ1-2; TRBD1 agrees at 8 bases. This CDR3 contains 16 residues. CDR1 LGHDT and CDR2 YNNKEL come from the germline V gene (reference sequence). V lost 4 bases and J lost 4; bases outside the gene matches: 11. The CDR3 protein is CASSLETGVFGYGYTF. As DNA, the CDR3 is TGTGCCAGCAGCCTCGAGACAGGGGTGTTTGGCTATGGCTACACCTTC.

The chain joins TRBV10-2 to TRBJ2-1; possible D gene TRBD1, 6 bases. Germline lookup yields CDR1 WSHSY and CDR2 SAAADI. V was pared by 4 bases and J by 3 bases, with 16 bases between. CDR3 length: 16 residues. CDR3 protein: CASSVKRNRDYNEQFF. The CDR3 DNA sequence: TGCGCCAGCAGTGTAAAGCGGAACAGGGACTACAATGAGCAGTTCTTC.

The chain joins TRBV6-4 to TRBJ2-3; 9 bases match TRBD2. J lost 5 bases, V lost 5 bases, and 11 bases had no gene match. CDR1 MRHNA and CDR2 SNTAGT come from the germline V gene. This CDR3 has 16 amino acids. The CDR3 nucleotides read TGTGCCAGCAGTCAGGCTAGCGGGGAGGCGGTAGATACGCAGTATTTT. Amino acid sequence: CASSQASGEAVDTQYF.

CDR3 in DNA: TGTGCCAGCAGCTCATATCTCGCGGCCAAAAACATTCAGTACTTC. Its protein is CASSSYLAAKNIQYF. The rearrangement joins TRBV7-8 to TRBJ2-4; D is uncertain. The V gene's germline CDR1 is SGHVS and CDR2 FQNEAQ. V lost 4 bases and J 1 base, leaving 11 bases between the germline ends. This CDR3 has 15 amino acids.

The chain joins TRBV5-1 to TRBJ1-1; 11 bases align to TRBD1. The CDR3 is made up of 15 amino acids. V trimming: 3 bases; J trimming: 5 bases; junction bases outside the gene matches: 6. Germline values: CDR1 SGHRS, CDR2 YFSETQ. The CDR3 spells CASSWTGGSGTEAFF. In DNA, the CDR3 is TGCGCCAGCAGCTGGACAGGGGGCTCGGGTACTGAAGCTTTCTTT.

This chain uses TRBV19 with TRBJ2-7; 9 nucleotides line up with TRBD1. V shed 6 bases and J 3 bases; nucleotides not matched to a gene: 6. The germline V gene encodes CDR1 LNHDA and CDR2 SQIVND (reference sequence). The CDR3 totals 14 residues. The CDR3 region is CASRIQGAHYEQYF. In nucleotides, the CDR3 is TGTGCCAGTAGGATACAGGGGGCCCACTACGAGCAGTACTTC.

This sequence joins TRBV9 and TRBJ1-5; 8 positions agree with TRBD1. Germline V CDR1 and CDR2: SGDLS, YYNGEE. Trimming took 4 bases from V and 6 from J; bases not matched to a gene: 9. The CDR3 extends over 15 amino acids. Written as DNA, the CDR3 is TGTGCCAGCAGCCAAGGGACAGGCGGTATTCAGCCCCAGCATTTT. Translated, it gives CASSQGTGGIQPQHF.

V gene TRBV2 combines with J gene TRBJ2-1; 14 bases line up with TRBD2. With V trimmed by 7 bases and J by 9 bases, 8 bases remained unmatched. This CDR3 spans 15 amino acids. Per germline, CDR1 SNHLY and CDR2 FYNNEI. The CDR3 region has the DNA TGTGCCAGCAAGCCGGGACTAGCGGGAGAAGGTGAGCAGTTCTTC. It translates to CASKPGLAGEGEQFF.

This clone has just a few counts. The rearrangement joins TRBV30 to TRBJ1-6, with D perhaps matching TRBD1 (5 bases). Germline-derived CDR1 and CDR2 are GTSNPN and SVGIG (reference sequence). V lost 1 base to trimming and J lost 8 bases, with 15 bases between them. The CDR3 length is 15 residues. The CDR3 region is CAWSARVRQHSPLHF. The CDR3 DNA reads TGTGCCTGGAGTGCTCGTGTTAGACAGCATTCACCCCTCCACTTT.

The CDR3 coding sequence is TGTGCCAGCAGTTACCGGGACATCGCGGGGCAGTACTTC. It yields the protein CASSYRDIAGQYF. The genes are TRBV6-6 and TRBJ2-7, with D possibly being TRBD1 (6 bases). Germline CDR1 and CDR2: MNHNY and SVGAGI (reference sequence). Trimming took 2 bases from V and 9 from J, leaving 14 bases between them. This CDR3 contains 13 residues.

This clone was seen more than once but under ten times. The V call is TRBV3-1 (or the pseudogene TRBV3-2), the J call TRBJ2-1; TRBD2 aligns across 7 bases. The length of the CDR3 is 15 residues. Germline loops: CDR1 LGHDT, CDR2 YNNKEL (reference sequence). V trimming: 3 bases; J trimming: 4 bases; junction bases outside the gene matches: 6. The CDR3: CASSHGSGAYNEQFF. In DNA form, the CDR3 reads TGTGCCAGCAGCCACGGGAGCGGGGCGTACAATGAGCAGTTCTTC.

This chain uses TRBV18 with TRBJ2-7; TRBD1 agrees at 10 bases. Germline loops: CDR1 KGHSH, CDR2 LQKENI. V dropped 1 base and J dropped 7; count of bases not matched to a gene: 7. The CDR3 spans 15 residues. The DNA of the CDR3 is TGTGCCAGCTCACCACGAGGACAGGGGGATGGGGAGCAGTACTTC. It translates to CASSPRGQGDGEQYF. The variable domain in full, completed from reference TRBV18 and TRBJ2-7, reads NAGVMQNPRHLVRRRGQEARLRCSPMKGHSHVYWYRQLPEEGLKFMVYLQKENIIDESGMPKERFSAEFPKEGPSILRIQQVVRGDSAAYFCASSPRGQGDGEQYFGPGTRLTVT.

The chain recombines TRBV5-4 with TRBJ1-4; D call uncertain. The germline gives CDR1 SGHNT, CDR2 YYREEE (reference sequence). The CDR3 contains 15 residues. The V end lost 1 base, the J end lost 2 bases, and 9 bases lay between the germline ends. The CDR3 is CASSLSSGTNEKLFF. For the CDR3, the DNA is TGTGCCAGCAGCTTGAGTTCGGGGACTAATGAAAAACTGTTTTTT.

In this sample, this clone turned up once. DNA for the CDR3: TGTGCCAGCTCACCACTAGCGGGAGTGAGAGAGCAGTACTTC. It is translated as CASSPLAGVREQYF. The chain joins TRBV18 to TRBJ2-7; 9 nucleotides match TRBD2. This CDR3 comprises 14 residues. Germline V gives CDR1 KGHSH, CDR2 LQKENI. V gave up 1 base and J gave up 7 bases; unmatched junction bases: 5.

This chain links TRBV9 with TRBJ2-1; 10 bases are shared with TRBD2. Germline trimming cut 4 bases from V and 2 bases from J; bases unmatched to any gene: 6. The CDR3 is 16 amino acids. Germline V lookup: CDR1 SGDLS, CDR2 YYNGEE. The CDR3, as DNA: TGTGCCAGCAGCCACTCTAGCGGGAGACCCTACAATGAGCAGTTCTTC. Its protein is CASSHSSGRPYNEQFF.

The chain employs TRBV6-5 and TRBJ1-1; 7 nucleotides agree with TRBD1. Germline V gives CDR1 MNHEY, CDR2 SVGAGI. V dropped 6 bases and J dropped 4; count of bases not matched to a gene: 5. The CDR3 sequence is 13 residues long. CDR3 nucleotide sequence: TGTGCCAGCAGAGACAGGGCTGCCACTGAAGCTTTCTTT. It codes for CASRDRAATEAFF.

This chain links TRBV9 with TRBJ2-3, with TRBD2 identical over 7 bases. CDR3 length equals 15 residues. Trimming at V came to 3 bases and at J to 0 bases, leaving 4 bases not matched to a gene. Germline V gene sequence: CDR1 SGDLS, CDR2 YYNGEE. Written as DNA, the CDR3 is TGTGCCAGCAGCGATAGCGGGTCAAGCACAGATACGCAGTATTTT. It codes for CASSDSGSSTDTQYF.

The J gene is TRBJ1-5, the V gene TRBV3-1 (or the pseudogene TRBV3-2); 7 positions match TRBD1. V lost 0 bases, J lost 4 bases, and 6 bases stayed unmatched. Germline assignment: CDR1 LGHDT and CDR2 YNNKEL (reference sequence). CDR3 length: 16 amino acids. The CDR3 sequence: CASSQDQGVGNQPQHF. CDR3 nucleotides: TGTGCCAGCAGCCAAGATCAGGGGGTCGGTAATCAGCCCCAGCATTTT.

The J gene is TRBJ2-1, the V gene TRBV19; D may be TRBD1 (7 bases). Germline CDR1 reads LNHDA; CDR2 reads SQIVND (reference sequence). Trimming cost V 6 bases and J 7 bases, with 13 bases left between them. The CDR3 runs to 13 residues. In DNA, the CDR3 is TGTGCCAGTAGAACCCCAGGGGGGAATGAGCAGTTCTTC. Amino acid sequence: CASRTPGGNEQFF.

A word on this clone: This sample includes further DNA sequences coding for the same CDR3. This chain joins TRBV3-1 (or the pseudogene TRBV3-2) and TRBJ2-3; 7 bases are a match to TRBD1. V dropped 4 bases and J dropped 4; count of bases not matched to a gene: 2. This CDR3 is 13 amino acids long. Germline assignment: CDR1 LGHDT and CDR2 YNNKEL (reference sequence). The CDR3 loop is CASSRQGADTQYF. CDR3 DNA: TGTGCCAGCAGCCGGCAGGGGGCAGATACGCAGTATTTT.

This clone was counted only a few times. This chain connects TRBV29-1 to TRBJ2-4, with D unclear. Germline lookup yields CDR1 SQVTM and CDR2 ANQGSEA. Between the trimmed V and J ends, which lost 5 bases and 0 bases, there was a span of 11 bases. The CDR3 length is 14 residues. CDR3 sequence (DNA): TGCAGCGTTAGAGTTACCTTAGCCAAAAACATTCAGTACTTC. Translated, it gives CSVRVTLAKNIQYF. The entire variable domain, with the rest obtained from reference TRBV29-1 and TRBJ2-4, is as follows: SAVISQKPSRDICQRGTSLTIQCQVDSQVTMMFWYRQQPGQSLTLIATANQGSEATYESGFVIDKFPISRPNLTFSTLTVSNMSPEDSSIYLCSVRVTLAKNIQYFGAGTRLSVL.

This clone was recorded only once. The V and J genes are TRBV19 and TRBJ2-7; no definite D call. The CDR3 length is 12 residues. V was clipped by 8 bases and J by 4 bases, with 12 bases between them. The germline V gene encodes CDR1 LNHDA and CDR2 SQIVND (reference sequence). The CDR3 loop reads CASQSAGYEQYF. CDR3 coding DNA: TGTGCCAGTCAGTCGGCAGGATACGAGCAGTACTTC.

J is TRBJ2-7 and V is TRBV9; 8 bases are shared with TRBD1. V dropped 0 bases and J dropped 9; count of bases not matched to a gene: 8. The CDR3 covers 14 residues. Germline V gives CDR1 SGDLS, CDR2 YYNGEE. CDR3 coding DNA: TGTGCCAGCAGCGTAGGGGGGACAGGCTCGGCGCAGTACTTC. This translates into CASSVGGTGSAQYF.

This clone was observed once. The chain combines TRBV9 with TRBJ2-5; tentatively, D is TRBD1 (5 bases). Germline values: CDR1 SGDLS, CDR2 YYNGEE. CDR3 size: 15 residues. Trimming cost V 0 bases and J 5 bases, with 14 bases left between them. CDR3: CASSVEGTKGETQYF. As DNA, the CDR3 is TGTGCCAGCAGCGTAGAGGGAACGAAGGGGGAGACCCAGTACTTC.

CDR3 loop: CASTLRGGTGEAFF. CDR3 DNA sequence: TGTGCCAGCACCTTGAGGGGGGGGACGGGTGAAGCTTTCTTT. This chain connects TRBV3-1 (or the pseudogene TRBV3-2) to TRBJ1-1; possibly TRBD1 for D (6 bases). The CDR3 has 14 residues. CDR1 is LGHDT, CDR2 YNNKEL, per germline (reference sequence). The V and J ends lost 7 bases and 7 bases respectively, with 19 bases between them.

V usage is TRBV4-1 and J usage is TRBJ2-1; 10 bases fit TRBD2. Germline lookup yields CDR1 MGHRA and CDR2 YSYEKL. CDR3 length: 16 residues. V was pared by 3 bases and J by 7 bases, with 9 bases of the junction left unmatched. CDR3 amino acids: CASSHNSGRYSNEQFF. In DNA form, the CDR3 reads TGCGCCAGCAGCCACAATAGCGGGAGGTACTCGAATGAGCAGTTCTTC.

The chain employs TRBV6-6 and TRBJ1-1; perhaps TRBD1 as D (6 bases). V was trimmed by 2 bases and J by 5 bases, leaving 9 bases between them. CDR1 and CDR2 (germline): MNHNY, SVGAGI (reference sequence). CDR3 length: 13 residues. The CDR3 sequence: CASSYPGDTEAFF. CDR3 nucleotides: TGTGCCAGCAGTTACCCAGGGGATACTGAAGCTTTCTTT.

This clone was detected only once. V gene TRBV30 combines with J gene TRBJ2-7; perhaps TRBD2 as D (5 bases). Deletions cut 4 bases from V and 2 bases from J, with 18 bases between. The CDR3 totals 15 residues. From germline, CDR1 is GTSNPN and CDR2 SVGIG (reference sequence). The CDR3 loop is CAWTFSAGPTYEQYF. The CDR3 DNA sequence: TGTGCCTGGACCTTCTCGGCGGGTCCGACCTACGAGCAGTACTTC.